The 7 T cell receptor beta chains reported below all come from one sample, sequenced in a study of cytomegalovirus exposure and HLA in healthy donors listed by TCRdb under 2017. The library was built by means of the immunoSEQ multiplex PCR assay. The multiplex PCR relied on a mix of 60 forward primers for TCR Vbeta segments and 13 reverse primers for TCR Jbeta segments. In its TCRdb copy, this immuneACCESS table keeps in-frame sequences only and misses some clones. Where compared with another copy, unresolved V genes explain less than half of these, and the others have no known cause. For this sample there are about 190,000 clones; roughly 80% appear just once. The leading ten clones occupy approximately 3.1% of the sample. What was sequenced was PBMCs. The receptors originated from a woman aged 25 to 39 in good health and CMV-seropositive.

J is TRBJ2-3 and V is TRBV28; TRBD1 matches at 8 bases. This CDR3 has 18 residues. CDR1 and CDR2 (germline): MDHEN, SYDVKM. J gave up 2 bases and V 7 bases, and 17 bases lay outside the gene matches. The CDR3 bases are TGTGCCAGCACTTACCTATCCCCGGCGGACAGGGCCACAGATACGCAGTATTTT. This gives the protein CASTYLSPADRATDTQYF.

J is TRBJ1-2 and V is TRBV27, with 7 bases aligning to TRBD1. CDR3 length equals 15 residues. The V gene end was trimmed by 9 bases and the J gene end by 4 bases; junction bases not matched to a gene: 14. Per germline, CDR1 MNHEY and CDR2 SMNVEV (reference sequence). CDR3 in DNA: TGTGCCAGTAGACTTACAGGGGCACCTGCCTATGGCTACACCTTC. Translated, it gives CASRLTGAPAYGYTF.

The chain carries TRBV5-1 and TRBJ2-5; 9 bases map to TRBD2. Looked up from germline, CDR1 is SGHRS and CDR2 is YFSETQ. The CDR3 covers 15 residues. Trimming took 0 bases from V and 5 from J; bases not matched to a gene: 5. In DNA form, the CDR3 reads TGCGCCAGCAGCTTGGGGGTAGCGGGAGCTGAGACCCAGTACTTC. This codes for CASSLGVAGAETQYF.

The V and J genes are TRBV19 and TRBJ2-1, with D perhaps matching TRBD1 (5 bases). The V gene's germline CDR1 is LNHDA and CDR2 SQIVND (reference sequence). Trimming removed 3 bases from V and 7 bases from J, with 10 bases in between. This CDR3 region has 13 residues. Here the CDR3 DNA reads TGTGCCAGTAGTATGAGGTCAGGGAATGAGCAGTTCTTC. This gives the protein CASSMRSGNEQFF.

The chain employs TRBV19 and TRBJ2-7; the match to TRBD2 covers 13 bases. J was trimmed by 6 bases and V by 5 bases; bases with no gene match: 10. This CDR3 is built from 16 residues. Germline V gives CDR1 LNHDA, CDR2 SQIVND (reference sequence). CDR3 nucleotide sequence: TGTGCCAGTAGTGAAGGACTAGCGGGAGCGTCGGTCGAGCAGTACTTC. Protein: CASSEGLAGASVEQYF.

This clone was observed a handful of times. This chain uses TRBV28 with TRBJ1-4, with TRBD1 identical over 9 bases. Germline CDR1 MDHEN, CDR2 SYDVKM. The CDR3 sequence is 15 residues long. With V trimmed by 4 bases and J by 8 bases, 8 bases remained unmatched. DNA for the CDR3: TGTGCCAGCAGTTCGACCGGGACAGGGTCGGAAAAACTGTTTTTT. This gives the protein CASSSTGTGSEKLFF.

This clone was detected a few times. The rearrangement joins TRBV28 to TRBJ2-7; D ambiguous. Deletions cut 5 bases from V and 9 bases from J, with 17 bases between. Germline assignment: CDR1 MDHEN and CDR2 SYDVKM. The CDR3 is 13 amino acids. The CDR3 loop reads CASSHITATGQYF. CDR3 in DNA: TGTGCCAGCAGTCACATAACCGCAACGGGGCAGTACTTC.